This is a list of T cell receptor beta chains from one sample in a study of coeliac disease. Data came from immunoSEQ multiplex PCR; TCRdb stores just in-frame clones and leaves some out. The sample yields about 4,300 clones, 60% seen once. Sequencing used intraepithelial lymphocytes from the gut. The source of these receptors is a human donor with active celiac disease. Both conserved end residues are part of each CDR3. The D gene is left open where the match is weak. Expanded clones get a size class; other rows say once, few or many, or leave the size out.

cdr3_aa cdr3_nt clone_size j_call v_call d_call
CAWGPGTGVGQQYF TGTGCCTGGGGACCCGGGACAGGGGTCGGCCAGCAGTACTTC NA TRBJ2-7 TRBV30 TRBD1
CASAPGQGAYEQYF TGTGCCAGTGCCCCGGGACAGGGGGCTTACGAGCAGTACTTC large TRBJ2-7 TRBV7-9 TRBD1
CASSPNSGPYNEQFF TGTGCCAGCAGCCCAAATAGCGGACCCTACAATGAGCAGTTCTTC few TRBJ2-1 TRBV7-3 NA
CASSSVDSQETQYF TGTGCCAGCAGCTCCGTGGACAGCCAAGAGACCCAGTACTTC NA TRBJ2-5 TRBV11-2 NA
CASSRGQGRYEQYF TGTGCCAGCAGCAGAGGACAGGGCCGATACGAGCAGTACTTC NA TRBJ2-7 TRBV7-2 TRBD1
CASSLDNYNEQFF TGTGCCAGCAGCCTGGACAACTACAATGAGCAGTTCTTC few TRBJ2-1 TRBV5-8 NA
CASSYVAGVSYEQYF TGTGCCAGCAGTTACGTCGCCGGAGTCTCCTACGAGCAGTACTTC NA TRBJ2-7 TRBV6-6 NA
CAISESRDRVGHEQFF TGTGCCATCAGTGAGTCGAGGGACAGGGTCGGGCATGAGCAGTTCTTC few TRBJ2-1 TRBV10-3 TRBD1
CASSHEHETSGGLGTQYF TGCGCCAGCAGCCACGAACACGAGACTAGCGGGGGCCTTGGTACGCAGTATTTT NA TRBJ2-3 TRBV4-1 TRBD2
CASSFRDGLNTEAFF TGTGCCAGCAGCTTCAGGGATGGGCTGAACACTGAAGCTTTCTTT NA TRBJ1-1 TRBV7-6 NA
CASSLAQTNTEAFF TGTGCCAGCAGCTTAGCCCAAACGAACACTGAAGCTTTCTTT NA TRBJ1-1 TRBV5-4 NA
CASTTGAAQFF TGTGCCAGCACAACAGGGGCAGCACAGTTCTTC NA TRBJ2-1 TRBV6-5 TRBD1
CASSGGLAPNTGELFF TGTGCCAGCAGTGGCGGACTAGCCCCGAACACCGGGGAGCTGTTTTTT NA TRBJ2-2 TRBV6-9 TRBD2
CASSLGTEGEQYF TGCGCCAGCAGCCTGGGGACTGAGGGGGAGCAGTACTTC NA TRBJ2-7 TRBV4-1 NA
CASSVPGTSVYYNEQFF TGTGCCAGCAGTGTCCCCGGGACTAGCGTATACTACAATGAGCAGTTCTTC NA TRBJ2-1 TRBV28 TRBD2
CASSRPGRGGEKLFF TGTGCCAGCAGCCGGCCGGGCAGGGGCGGGGAAAAACTGTTTTTT NA TRBJ1-4 TRBV14 NA